The 9 T cell receptor beta chains presented below share a single source sample, sequenced in a study of T cell changes during pregnancy in multiple sclerosis. The repertoire was sequenced with immunoSEQ multiplex PCR; TCRdb's copy has only in-frame clones and lacks some. The sample consists of 90,000 or so clones, nearly 95% of them appearing once. Sequencing was performed on peripheral blood, taken after pregnancy. The receptors were gathered from a female donor in good health, enrolled as a control in a pregnancy study.

This CDR3 is CASSARDRGEKLFF. The CDR3 nucleotides are TGTGCCAGCAGCGCCCGGGACAGGGGGGAAAAACTGTTTTTT. The chain is built from TRBV5-6 and TRBJ1-4; 11 bases line up with TRBD1. The CDR3 loop spans 14 amino acids. Germline CDR1 is SGHDT and CDR2 is YYEEEE. The J segment lost 8 bases and the V segment lost 4 bases, leaving 4 bases of the junction unmatched.

The chain has TRBV11-2 and TRBJ2-7; 7 bases map to TRBD1. The trim removed 4 bases at V and 2 bases at J, leaving 2 bases unmatched. The CDR3 is 13 amino acids. Germline values: CDR1 SGHAT, CDR2 FQNNGV. The CDR3 region has the DNA TGTGCCAGCAGCTGGGACAGAACCTACGAGCAGTACTTC. Its protein product is CASSWDRTYEQYF.

The V and J genes are TRBV6-6 and TRBJ2-3; 10 nucleotides agree with TRBD2. Germline V lookup: CDR1 MNHNY, CDR2 SVGAGI (reference sequence). The junction had 8 bases not matched to a gene; V was cut back by 9 bases and J by 5 bases. The CDR3 is 14 amino acids. For the CDR3, the DNA is TGTGCCAGTAAGCGGGAGGGCCGGGTAGATACGCAGTATTTT. It specifies CASKREGRVDTQYF.

V is TRBV5-1 and J is TRBJ1-1, with 8 bases lining up with TRBD1. The CDR3 has 14 residues. Germline V gene lookup returns CDR1 SGHRS and CDR2 YFSETQ. J gave up 1 base and V 4 bases, and 3 bases lay outside the gene matches. The DNA of the CDR3 is TGCGCCAGCAGCCCCGACAGGGGGAACACTGAAGCTTTCTTT. This codes for CASSPDRGNTEAFF. Complete variable domain (other parts from reference TRBV5-1 and TRBJ1-1): KAGVTQTPRYLIKTRGQQVTLSCSPISGHRSVSWYQQTPGQGLQFLFEYFSETQRNKGNFPGRFSGRQFSNSRSEMNVSTLELGDSALYLCASSPDRGNTEAFFGQGTRLTVV.

The chain uses TRBV4-1 and TRBJ1-4; perhaps TRBD1 as D (6 bases). V dropped 1 base and J dropped 7 bases, with 19 bases sitting between them. The CDR3 extends over 17 amino acids. In germline, CDR1 is MGHRA, CDR2 YSYEKL. CDR3 amino acids: CASSQGNRPRGGEKLFF. In DNA form, the CDR3 reads TGCGCCAGCAGCCAAGGAAACAGGCCCAGAGGGGGTGAAAAACTGTTTTTT.

The chain couples TRBV2 to TRBJ1-4, with 8 bases identical to TRBD1. Germline lookup yields CDR1 SNHLY and CDR2 FYNNEI. With V trimmed by 6 bases and J by 6 bases, 6 bases remained unmatched. This CDR3 contains 14 residues. CDR3 in amino acids: CASRRTGTHEKLFF. The CDR3 coding sequence is TGTGCCAGCAGGAGGACAGGGACCCATGAAAAACTGTTTTTT. Based on the CDR3 plus reference TRBV2 and TRBJ1-4, the full variable domain is EPEVTQTPSHQVTQMGQEVILRCVPISNHLYFYWYRQILGQKVEFLVSFYNNEISEKSEIFDDQFSVERPDGSNFTLKIRSTKLEDSAMYFCASRRTGTHEKLFFGSGTQLSVL.

The CDR3 sequence is CASSLSALGTEAFF. In DNA form, the CDR3 reads TGTGCCAGCAGTTTAAGCGCCTTGGGTACTGAAGCTTTCTTT. The chain links TRBV28 to TRBJ1-1; D gene ambiguous. This CDR3 has 14 amino acids. The germline V and J ends were trimmed by 2 bases and 5 bases, with 12 bases remaining between them. Germline V lookup: CDR1 MDHEN, CDR2 SYDVKM. Variable domain in full (rest from reference TRBV28 and TRBJ1-1): DVKVTQSSRYLVKRTGEKVFLECVQDMDHENMFWYRQDPGLGLRLIYFSYDVKMKEKGDIPEGYSVSREKKERFSLILESASTNQTSMYLCASSLSALGTEAFFGQGTRLTVV.

V and J are TRBV4-1 and TRBJ1-2; 9 nucleotides align to TRBD1. Germline values: CDR1 MGHRA, CDR2 YSYEKL. The length of the CDR3 is 16 residues. The V segment lost 0 bases and the J segment 7 bases; nucleotides outside the gene matches: 9. The CDR3 DNA is TGCGCCAGCAGCCAAGATTTTCAGACAGGGGGGAGTGGCTACACCTTC. Translated, it gives CASSQDFQTGGSGYTF.

The V gene is TRBV27, the J gene TRBJ2-1, with 8 bases matching TRBD2. Germline V CDR1 and CDR2: MNHEY, SMNVEV (reference sequence). V gave up 5 bases and J gave up 8 bases; unmatched junction bases: 5. There are 13 residues in the CDR3. CDR3 sequence (DNA): TGTGCCAGCAGTCCCCGGCGGGGGGATGAGCAGTTCTTC. Residues: CASSPRRGDEQFF.